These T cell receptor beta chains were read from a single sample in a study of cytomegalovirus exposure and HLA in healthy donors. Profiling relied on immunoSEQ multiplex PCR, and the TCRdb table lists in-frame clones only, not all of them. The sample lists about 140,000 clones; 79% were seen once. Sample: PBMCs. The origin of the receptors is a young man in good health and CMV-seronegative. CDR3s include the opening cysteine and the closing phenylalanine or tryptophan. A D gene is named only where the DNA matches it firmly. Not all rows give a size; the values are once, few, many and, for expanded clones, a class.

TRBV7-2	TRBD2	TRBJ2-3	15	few	CASSFERGDTDTQYF	TGTGCCAGCAGCTTCGAGCGGGGGGACACAGATACGCAGTATTTT
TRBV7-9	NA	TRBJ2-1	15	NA	CASSRVGSSYNEQFF	TGTGCCAGCAGCCGTGTAGGGAGCTCCTACAATGAGCAGTTCTTC
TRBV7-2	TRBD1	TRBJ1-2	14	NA	CASSSNRGLNGYTF	TGTGCCAGCAGCTCAAACAGGGGGCTTAATGGCTACACCTTC
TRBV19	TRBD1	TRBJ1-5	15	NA	CASSSGTGGGQPQHF	TGTGCCAGTAGTTCCGGGACAGGGGGCGGTCAGCCCCAGCATTTT
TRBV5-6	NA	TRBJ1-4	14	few	CASSLLATNEKLFF	TGTGCCAGCAGCTTGCTAGCAACTAATGAAAAACTGTTTTTT
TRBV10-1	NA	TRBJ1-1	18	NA	CASSEGGMTEPLNTEAFF	TGCGCCAGCAGTGAGGGGGGGATGACGGAACCATTGAACACTGAAGCTTTCTTT
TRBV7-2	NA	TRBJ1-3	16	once	CASSYTVSSSGNTIYF	TGTGCCAGCAGCTACACAGTTTCGTCCTCTGGAAACACCATATATTTT
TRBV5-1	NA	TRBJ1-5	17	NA	CARPPGQRSNSNQPQHF	TGCGCCAGACCACCGGGACAAAGATCGAATAGCAATCAGCCCCAGCATTTT
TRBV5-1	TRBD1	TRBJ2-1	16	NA	CASSPLTGGSYNEQFF	TGCGCCAGCAGCCCATTGACAGGGGGCTCGTACAATGAGCAGTTCTTC
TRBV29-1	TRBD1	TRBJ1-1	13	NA	CSVSGTGATEAFF	TGCAGCGTTAGCGGGACAGGGGCCACTGAAGCTTTCTTT
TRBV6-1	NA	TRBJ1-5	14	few	CASSEKGQGQPQHF	TGTGCCAGCAGTGAAAAGGGCCAGGGTCAGCCCCAGCATTTT
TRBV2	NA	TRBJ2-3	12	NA	CASSGGGDTQYF	TGTGCCAGCAGTGGAGGTGGAGATACGCAGTATTTT
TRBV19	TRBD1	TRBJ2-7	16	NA	CASSDPRDRSSYEQYF	TGTGCCAGTAGCGACCCCCGGGACAGGTCTTCCTACGAGCAGTACTTC
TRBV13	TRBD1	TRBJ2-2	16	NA	CASSSDRGFNTRELFF	TGTGCCAGCAGCTCGGACAGGGGTTTCAACACCAGGGAGCTGTTTTTT
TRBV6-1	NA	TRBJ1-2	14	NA	CASSDPPEGYGYTF	TGTGCCAGCAGTGATCCCCCGGAGGGCTATGGCTACACCTTC
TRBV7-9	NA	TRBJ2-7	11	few	CASSTLREQYF	TGTGCCAGCAGCACCCTGAGGGAGCAGTACTTC